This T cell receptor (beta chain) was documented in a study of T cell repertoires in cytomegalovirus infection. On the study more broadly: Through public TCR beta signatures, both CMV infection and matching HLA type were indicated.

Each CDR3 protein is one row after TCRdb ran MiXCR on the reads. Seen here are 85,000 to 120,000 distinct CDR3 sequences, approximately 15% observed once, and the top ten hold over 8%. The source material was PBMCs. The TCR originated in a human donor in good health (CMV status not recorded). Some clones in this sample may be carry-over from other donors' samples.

CDR3 sequence: CASSLPRAGTGGTEAFF. CDR3 DNA sequence: TGTGCCAGCAGCTTGCCAAGGGCGGGGACAGGGGGCACTGAAGCTTTCTTT. V and J are TRBV7-2 and TRBJ1-1; 11 nucleotides line up with TRBD1. V lost 3 bases to trimming and J lost 4 bases; unmatched junction nucleotides: 10. Looked up from germline, CDR1 is SGHTA and CDR2 is FQGNSA. The CDR3 runs to 17 residues. The full variable domain, its missing parts supplied by reference TRBV7-2 and TRBJ1-1, is GAGVSQSPSNKVTEKGKDVELRCDPISGHTALYWYRQSLGQGLEFLIYFQGNSAPDKSGLPSDRFSAERTGGSVSTLTIQRTQQEDSAVYLCASSLPRAGTGGTEAFFGQGTRLTVV.